The 25 T cell receptor beta chains listed next were all sequenced from one sample in a study of T cell responses to AZD1222 COVID-19 vaccine. The protocol was immunoSEQ multiplex PCR, while the TCRdb copy is restricted to in-frame clones and leaves out a portion. The table records around 140,000 clones, roughly 92% of them present only once. The specimen comprised peripheral blood, sampled on day 0 of AZD1222 vaccination. These receptors were collected from an adult in good health.

CDR3 region: CASSSGARQRNSPLHF. CDR3 nucleotides: TGCGCCAGCAGTTCCGGAGCAAGACAGCGAAATTCACCCCTCCACTTT. The chain is built from TRBV5-1 and TRBJ1-6, with D possibly being TRBD1 (5 bases). There are 16 residues in the CDR3. The V end lost 5 bases, the J end lost 7 bases, and 19 bases lay between the germline ends. The V gene's germline CDR1 is SGHRS and CDR2 YFSETQ.

Here the CDR3 reads CASSDSGRKRVATYEQYF. The CDR3 nucleotides read TGTGCCAGCAGTGATAGCGGGAGAAAGCGAGTAGCCACCTACGAGCAGTACTTC. V is TRBV2 and J is TRBJ2-7; TRBD2 matches 9 bases. CDR1 is SNHLY and CDR2 is FYNNEI in the germline V gene. The CDR3 is made up of 18 amino acids. Trimming cost V 3 bases and J 2 bases; bases outside gene matches: 14.

The chain combines TRBV7-9 with TRBJ2-7, with TRBD2 matching 11 bases. The V segment lost 5 bases and the J segment 4 bases; nucleotides outside the gene matches: 7. The CDR3 length is 15 residues. The V gene's germline CDR1 is SEHNR and CDR2 FQNEAQ (reference sequence). The CDR3 sequence: CASSLWTSGSYEQYF. CDR3 sequence (DNA): TGTGCCAGCAGCCTGTGGACTAGCGGGTCATACGAGCAGTACTTC.

This chain joins TRBV7-9 and TRBJ2-2; 8 bases fit TRBD2. Germline CDR1 is SEHNR and CDR2 is FQNEAQ (reference sequence). V trimming: 4 bases; J trimming: 5 bases; junction bases outside the gene matches: 9. The CDR3 sequence is 16 residues long. The CDR3 here is CASSWGAGVSTGELFF. CDR3 nucleotides: TGTGCCAGCAGCTGGGGAGCGGGAGTCTCAACCGGGGAGCTGTTTTTT.

The gene calls are TRBV27 and TRBJ1-1, with TRBD1 as a possible D gene (5 bases). The CDR3 has 13 residues. V lost 7 bases and J lost 5, with 14 bases in between. CDR1 and CDR2 (germline): MNHEY, SMNVEV (reference sequence). For the CDR3, the DNA is TGTGCCAGCAATTGGGCCGAGGGGACTGAAGCTTTCTTT. Translation: CASNWAEGTEAFF.

The chain couples TRBV4-1 to TRBJ2-3; 14 bases fit TRBD2. V gave up 3 bases and J gave up 3 bases; unmatched junction bases: 5. The CDR3 is made up of 17 amino acids. Germline V gene data show CDR1 as MGHRA and CDR2 as YSYEKL. The CDR3 nucleotides are TGCGCCAGCAGCCAGCCGGGACTAGCGGGAGTTACAGATACGCAGTATTTT. Translated: CASSQPGLAGVTDTQYF.

This clone has only a few counts. The J gene is TRBJ2-4, the V gene TRBV6-2 or TRBV6-3; 8 positions agree with TRBD2. The length of the CDR3 is 21 residues. Germline V lookup: CDR1 MNHEY, CDR2 SVGEGT. The J segment lost 0 bases and the V segment lost 0 bases, leaving 16 bases of the junction unmatched. CDR3 loop: CASSYSGREASYRLAKNIQYF. In DNA, the CDR3 is TGTGCCAGCAGTTACTCGGGGCGGGAGGCTTCTTACCGCTTAGCCAAAAACATTCAGTACTTC.

The gene calls are TRBV19 and TRBJ2-3, with TRBD1 matching 7 bases. V shed 4 bases, J shed 0 bases, and the junction held 7 bases outside the gene matches. Per the germline V gene, CDR1 is LNHDA and CDR2 is SQIVND (reference sequence). The CDR3 has 16 amino acids. The CDR3: CASSTGTATSTDTQYF. CDR3 bases: TGTGCCAGTAGTACCGGGACAGCAACTAGCACAGATACGCAGTATTTT.

The rearrangement joins TRBV13 to TRBJ2-2; D might be TRBD1 (6 bases). The germline V and J ends were trimmed by 6 bases and 3 bases, with 11 bases remaining between them. Per the germline V gene, CDR1 is PRHDT and CDR2 is FYEKMQ (reference sequence). The CDR3 totals 14 residues. The CDR3 DNA reads as TGTGCCAGCAGGTCCAGGGGCGACACCGGGGAGCTGTTTTTT. Its protein product is CASRSRGDTGELFF. Based on the CDR3 plus reference TRBV13 and TRBJ2-2, the full variable domain is AAGVIQSPRHLIKEKRETATLKCYPIPRHDTVYWYQQGPGQDPQFLISFYEKMQSDKGSIPDRFSAQQFSDYHSELNMSSLELGDSALYFCASRSRGDTGELFFGEGSRLTVL.

The chain uses TRBV6-5 and TRBJ1-2, with 9 bases matching TRBD1. CDR3 length: 15 amino acids. Germline lookup yields CDR1 MNHEY and CDR2 SVGAGI. The trim removed 2 bases at V and 3 bases at J, leaving 4 bases unmatched. The chain's CDR3 is CASSYGTGFYYGYTF. CDR3 sequence (DNA): TGTGCCAGCAGTTACGGGACAGGGTTTTACTATGGCTACACCTTC.

V usage is TRBV3-1 (or the pseudogene TRBV3-2) and J usage is TRBJ2-5, with 8 nucleotides matching TRBD1. This CDR3 comprises 16 residues. CDR1 LGHDT and CDR2 YNNKEL come from the germline V gene (reference sequence). The junction had 5 bases not matched to a gene; V was cut back by 0 bases and J by 2 bases. The CDR3 DNA sequence: TGTGCCAGCAGCCAAGAAACTCGGACAGGGCAAGAGACCCAGTACTTC. This sequence encodes CASSQETRTGQETQYF.

The chain links TRBV18 to TRBJ1-4; no definite D call. The V end lost 3 bases, the J end lost 4 bases, and 12 bases lay between the germline ends. Germline V lookup: CDR1 KGHSH, CDR2 LQKENI. The CDR3 sequence is 15 residues long. CDR3 DNA sequence: TGTGCCAGCTCACCTGGCGGGTCTGGTAATGAAAAACTGTTTTTT. Amino acid sequence: CASSPGGSGNEKLFF.

The chain carries TRBV7-9 and TRBJ2-7; perhaps D is TRBD1 or TRBD2 (5 bases each). Germline values: CDR1 SEHNR, CDR2 FQNEAQ (reference sequence). The CDR3 contains 18 residues. V lost 0 bases and J 6 bases, leaving 24 bases between the germline ends. CDR3 nucleotides: TGTGCCAGCAGCTTAGCTCATACCGGGACGCCGGTCGGGTCCGAGCAGTACTTC. Protein sequence: CASSLAHTGTPVGSEQYF.

The chain couples TRBV6-5 to TRBJ1-6, with TRBD1 identical over 7 bases. Germline CDR1 and CDR2: MNHEY and SVGAGI. The CDR3 runs to 11 residues. Germline trimming cut 5 bases from V and 15 bases from J; bases unmatched to any gene: 4. The CDR3 protein is CASSTDRVLHF. CDR3 sequence (DNA): TGTGCCAGCAGTACCGACAGGGTCCTCCACTTT.

The rearrangement links TRBV4-1 to TRBJ2-6, with D perhaps matching TRBD1 (5 bases). In germline, CDR1 is MGHRA, CDR2 YSYEKL. The V gene lost 4 bases and the J gene lost 8 bases, with 24 bases spanning the gap. This CDR3 comprises 18 residues. The CDR3 sequence is CASSRLGQVLSQTNVLTF. The CDR3 nucleotides read TGCGCCAGCAGCCGTCTGGGGCAGGTCCTATCTCAGACCAACGTCCTGACTTTC.

This chain joins TRBV10-3 and TRBJ2-1; D may be TRBD1 (6 bases). Germline values: CDR1 ENHRY, CDR2 SYGVKD. Trimming left V 2 bases short and J 0 bases short, with 11 bases between. The CDR3 has 16 amino acids. The DNA for the CDR3 is TGTGCCATCAGTGAGCCCGGGACAAACTCCTACAATGAGCAGTTCTTC. It translates to CAISEPGTNSYNEQFF.

The V and J genes are TRBV28 and TRBJ1-4, with a tentative D call TRBD1 (6 bases). The CDR3 totals 14 residues. V dropped 4 bases and J dropped 7 bases, with 13 bases sitting between them. The V gene's germline CDR1 is MDHEN and CDR2 SYDVKM. Here the CDR3 reads CASSSTGWGEKLFF. Written as DNA, the CDR3 is TGTGCCAGCAGTTCCACAGGGTGGGGTGAAAAACTGTTTTTT.

The chain recombines TRBV24-1 with TRBJ2-3, with TRBD2 matching 8 bases. V lost 1 base to trimming and J lost 2 bases; unmatched junction nucleotides: 4. CDR1 is KGHDR and CDR2 is SFDVKD in the germline V gene. CDR3 length equals 16 residues. The CDR3 region is CATSDLSSGATDTQYF. The CDR3 bases are TGTGCCACCAGTGATTTAAGTAGCGGGGCCACAGATACGCAGTATTTT.

The V call is TRBV19, the J call TRBJ1-4; TRBD1 is a possible D gene (5 bases). Per germline, CDR1 LNHDA and CDR2 SQIVND (reference sequence). The V end was cut by 2 bases, the J end by 4 bases, with 11 bases between. This CDR3 contains 15 residues. The CDR3 loop is CASSIQGAYNEKLFF. DNA of the CDR3: TGTGCCAGTAGTATACAGGGAGCCTATAATGAAAAACTGTTTTTT.

The chain recombines TRBV3-1 (or the pseudogene TRBV3-2) with TRBJ2-5; D unresolved. In germline, CDR1 is LGHDT, CDR2 YNNKEL (reference sequence). The CDR3 contains 16 residues. Trimming removed 4 bases at V and 2 bases at J, with 17 bases between. The CDR3 protein is CASSLLRADIQETQYF. DNA of the CDR3: TGTGCCAGCAGCCTACTCCGGGCCGACATACAAGAGACCCAGTACTTC.

This chain connects TRBV28 to TRBJ1-3; maybe TRBD1 (6 bases). The CDR3 extends over 13 amino acids. The germline gives CDR1 MDHEN, CDR2 SYDVKM. V dropped 2 bases and J dropped 8 bases, with 10 bases sitting between them. CDR3: CASSLVGADTIYF. The CDR3 DNA follows: TGTGCCAGCAGTTTAGTGGGGGCTGACACCATATATTTT.

The chain uses TRBV6-5 and TRBJ1-1; D unclear. CDR1 is MNHEY and CDR2 is SVGAGI in the germline V gene. The CDR3 contains 12 residues. V gave up 9 bases and J gave up 2 bases, with 10 bases separating them. The CDR3 bases are TGTGCCAGTTTAGCTAGAAACACTGAAGCTTTCTTT. This sequence encodes CASLARNTEAFF.

This chain uses TRBV4-1 with TRBJ1-3; D gene ambiguous. V shed 7 bases and J shed 0 bases, with 10 bases lying between them. The CDR3 totals 14 residues. The V gene's germline CDR1 is MGHRA and CDR2 YSYEKL. The DNA of the CDR3 is TGCGCCAGCACTGAGCAGGTCTCTGGAAACACCATATATTTT. This codes for CASTEQVSGNTIYF.

V is TRBV5-5 and J is TRBJ1-2; no reliable D call. Trimming took 2 bases from V and 8 from J, leaving 16 bases between them. Germline assignment: CDR1 SGHKS and CDR2 YYEKEE (reference sequence). This CDR3 has 14 residues. In nucleotides, the CDR3 is TGTGCCAGCAGCTTTGGCCCCTCTATGGACGGCTACACCTTC. Residues: CASSFGPSMDGYTF.

On this clone itself: A junction boundary mismatches the germline segment, possibly from a read error. The rearrangement joins TRBV7-8 to TRBJ1-4, with D perhaps matching TRBD1 (5 bases). Germline V gives CDR1 SGHVS, CDR2 FQNEAQ. This CDR3 has 13 amino acids. The CDR3 is CAIPKGPKEKLFF. CDR3 in DNA: TGTGCCATACCAAAGGGGCCTAAAGAAAAACTGTTTTTT.